This T cell receptor (beta chain) originates from a study of blood T cell repertoires in COVID-19. Measured with immunoSEQ multiplex PCR; TCRdb has only the in-frame clones, and not every one. The data contain about 210,000 clones, 82% of them singletons. The TCR sequence derives from an older woman with COVID-19, enrolled during active disease. The sequencing input was peripheral blood.

The DNA of the CDR3 is TGTGCCATCAGTGAGTCCGGGGGGACCGGGGAGCTGTTTTTT. Its translation: CAISESGGTGELFF. The chain joins TRBV10-3 to TRBJ2-2, with 7 bases aligning to TRBD2. CDR3 length: 14 amino acids. Per germline, CDR1 ENHRY and CDR2 SYGVKD. V shed 0 bases, J shed 5 bases, and the junction held 0 bases outside the gene matches.